This T cell receptor (beta chain) was observed in a study of CD8+ T cells in alopecia areata. Across the study: Those treated were given oral tofacitinib at 5 to 10 mg twice daily.

Treatment given: oral pan-JAK inhibitor, 5-10 mg twice daily. Notes on the study in general: Scalp data also include sequences from resident alphabeta T cells of normal skin. Expanded CD8+ clones among the top 100, and scalp clonality, were significantly decreased by tofacitinib.

This clone was observed a handful of times. Its antigen is still unknown. The same CDR3 arises from other DNA sequences in this sample as well. Following RNA extraction, reverse transcription yielded cDNA that acted as the sequencing template. Produced via immunoSEQ multiplex PCR; TCRdb's table is partial and in-frame only. Of more than 100,000 clones in the sample, 53% are singletons; the top ten hold approximately 0.46%. This TCR derives from a human donor with alopecia areata. Here the sequenced sample was CD4+ T cells sorted from blood, taken at week 4, from a patient treated with tofacitinib.

CDR3 nucleotide sequence: TGTGCCAGCAGCTTAGGTGGCTCCGGGGAGCTGTTTTTT. Protein: CASSLGGSGELFF. The chain uses TRBV7-3 and TRBJ2-2; unclear D gene. The germline V gene encodes CDR1 SGHTA and CDR2 FQGTGA. The CDR3 covers 13 residues. With 2 bases removed from V and 6 bases from J, the gap between germline ends came to 7 bases.